The 5 T cell receptor beta chains reported below all come from one sample, sequenced in a study of blood T cells in healthy people across ages. PCR was performed a second time for about 7 to 11 cycles using a sample-barcoded 5' primer and a J-beta primer mix. TCRdb reprocessed the 5' RACE reads via MiXCR and lists one record per CDR3 protein. The repertoire has roughly 700,000 distinct CDR3 sequences, approximately 49% of them found once; the top ten carry about 32%. Sample: blood. The receptor source for this set is a woman aged 60-70 years in good health.

The chain uses TRBV7-9 and TRBJ2-5; D uncertain. The length of the CDR3 is 14 residues. Germline CDR1 reads SEHNR; CDR2 reads FQNEAQ (reference sequence). V lost 5 bases to trimming and J lost 2 bases, with 12 bases between them. The CDR3 is CASSPKANQETQYF. The CDR3 DNA is TGTGCCAGCAGCCCCAAGGCGAATCAAGAGACCCAGTACTTC. Variable domain in full (rest from reference TRBV7-9 and TRBJ2-5): DTGVSQNPRHKITKRGQNVTFRCDPISEHNRLYWYRQTLGQGPEFLTYFQNEAQLEKSRLLSDRFSAERPKGSFSTLEIQRTEQGDSAMYLCASSPKANQETQYFGPGTRLLVL.

The CDR3 is CSAQKPRTYEQYF. The CDR3 nucleotides read TGCAGTGCTCAGAAGCCCAGGACCTACGAGCAGTACTTC. This chain joins TRBV20-1 and TRBJ2-7; D is unclear. The CDR3 extends over 13 amino acids. The germline gives CDR1 DFQATT, CDR2 SNEGSKA (reference sequence). V shed 5 bases and J shed 2 bases, with 13 bases lying between them.

The chain combines TRBV9 with TRBJ1-1, with TRBD1 as a possible D gene (5 bases). V was shortened by 0 bases and J by 6 bases, with 15 bases between the two germline ends. The CDR3 runs 15 residues. Germline loops: CDR1 SGDLS, CDR2 YYNGEE. CDR3 coding DNA: TGTGCCAGCAGCGTAGTTGTCAGGGTGGAGGCTGAAGCTTTCTTT. This translates into CASSVVVRVEAEAFF.

In its sample, this clonotype was seen a few times. The chain combines TRBV5-1 with TRBJ1-2; 7 bases are a match to TRBD1. Germline V gene lookup returns CDR1 SGHRS and CDR2 YFSETQ. This CDR3 is built from 13 residues. Trimming removed 2 bases from V and 6 bases from J; junction bases left unmatched: 4. The CDR3 nucleotides read TGCGCCAGCAGCTTCACAGGGGAACATGGCTACACCTTC. Its translation is CASSFTGEHGYTF.

This clonotype was recorded at least ten times. The chain employs TRBV15 and TRBJ1-6; D is unresolved. Trimming stripped 0 bases from V and 4 bases from J, with 7 bases between. Germline values: CDR1 LNHNV, CDR2 YYDKDF (reference sequence). The CDR3 spans 15 residues. The CDR3: CATSRDPEYNSPLHF. The CDR3 nucleotides are TGTGCCACCAGCAGAGATCCAGAGTATAATTCACCCCTCCACTTT.